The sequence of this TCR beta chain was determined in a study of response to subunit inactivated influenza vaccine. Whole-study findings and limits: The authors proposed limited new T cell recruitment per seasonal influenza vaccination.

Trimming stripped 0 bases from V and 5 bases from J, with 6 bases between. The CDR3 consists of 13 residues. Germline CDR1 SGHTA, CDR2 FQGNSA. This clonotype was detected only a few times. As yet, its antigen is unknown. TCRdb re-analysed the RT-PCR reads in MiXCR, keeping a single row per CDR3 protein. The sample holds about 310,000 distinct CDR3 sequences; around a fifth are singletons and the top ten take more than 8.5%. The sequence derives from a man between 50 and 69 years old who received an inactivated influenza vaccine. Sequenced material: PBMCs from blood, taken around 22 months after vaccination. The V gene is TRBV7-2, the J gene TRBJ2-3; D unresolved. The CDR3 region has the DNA TGTGCCAGCAGCTTAGCCCCAGGAGATACGCAGTATTTT. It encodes CASSLAPGDTQYF. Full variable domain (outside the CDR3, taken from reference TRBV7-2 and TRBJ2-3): GAGVSQSPSNKVTEKGKDVELRCDPISGHTALYWYRQSLGQGLEFLIYFQGNSAPDKSGLPSDRFSAERTGGSVSTLTIQRTQQEDSAVYLCASSLAPGDTQYFGPGTRLTVL.